This T cell receptor beta chain stems from a study of tissue T cells after allogeneic stem cell transplantation (dated by TCRdb to between 2021 and 2024). Regarding the study in general: The study profiled TCR beta repertoires in many tissues obtained from research autopsies of patients with and without GVHD, and also in mouse models of GVHD. On the human side, the study was prospective and observational, with no blinding or randomization.

The paper's findings and limits, for the study overall: Blood and spleen T cells captured only a limited portion of the TCR repertoire detected in tissues, in both patients and mice. Not many T cell clones showed up in more than one patient, yet clustering based on motifs uncovered repertoire signatures that were shared across patients in a tissue-specific way. The study did not determine which tissue TCRs were alloreactive or antigen-specific, and some clones might have been persisting host cells. The patient cohort was small and clinically heterogeneous, and sampling depth was acknowledged as a limitation. Within patients, how anatomically similar tissues were was a major factor shaping TCR repertoire composition, regardless of disease or transplant status.

This clone was recorded a few times. The antigen it binds to is not known. Since the receptor is from a mouse, mouse gene names and germline sequences apply. Library method: the immunoSEQ multiplex PCR assay. TCRbeta CDR3 sequencing was done by Adaptive Biotechnologies at survey depth, reporting CDR3 sequences, V/J genes, productive frequency and template counts. TCR beta CDR3 regions were amplified from genomic DNA rather than RNA. In the paper's pipeline: Pairwise repertoire overlap between tissues was quantified with Jensen-Shannon divergence, where 1 means complete divergence and 0 identical. Based on pairwise JSD values, tissues were grouped by single-linkage agglomerative hierarchical clustering, and the results were shown as dendrograms. GLIPH2 was applied to all patient samples using simulation_depth 1000, kmer_min_depth 3, and cdr3_length_cutoff 8, and only groups with more than two unique CDR3s were retained. A standardized tissue-overlap score was generated by extrapolating Jaccard GLIPH-group overlap across patients to a standard repertoire size of 1000 clones. Linear mixed-effect models, with tissue as a fixed effect and individual as a random effect, were used to test how diversity related to clinical or experimental variables. This immuneACCESS table, as held by TCRdb, lists in-frame sequences with V and J called but not all clones. Of the missing ones, under half trace to an unresolved V gene in checked studies; the others have no known cause. Clone size and the V and J calls come from that table; the DNA yielded D and trimming. This sample holds about 5,200 clones; roughly 30% were observed only once. 4% to 4.5% of the sample comes from the top ten.

Explained via the paper, the time point label denotes: mouse harvest day 14 after allogeneic transplant. Mouse grafts consisting of 10^7 T-cell-depleted bone marrow cells combined with 10^6 splenic CD5+ T cells were administered by tail vein injection. Mouse GVHD was modeled in a major MHC-mismatch B6 (H2b) into BALB/c (H2d) model, with tissues profiled at day 7 or 14. Mouse tissues and retro-orbital blood were harvested on day 7 or 14 post-transplant using separate sterile tools per animal; livers were flushed beforehand. Before genomic DNA was isolated with the DNeasy Blood & Tissue Kit, mouse tissues were minced with razor blades in buffered saline. The sequence came from a female BALB/c mouse given C57BL/6 T cells with graft-versus-host disease after an allogeneic hematopoietic cell transplant. Specimen: skin.

The CDR3 bases that were read are TGTGCCAGCAGTCCTCGACAGGGGGGTTATGAACAGTAC. Translated, this is CASSPRQGGYEQY. The complete CDR3 reads CASSPRQGGYEQYF. Recombination joined TRBV26 with TRBJ2-7, and TRBD1 matches 9 of the central bases. The read ends 1 residue early relative to the CDR3; the germline J gene fills the gap. The CDR3 runs 14 residues from the cysteine to the phenylalanine. Part of the CDR3 DNA is given, 39 bases translated from base 1. For this chain, trimming is 4 bases at the V end and 4 bases at the J end, and the number of junction bases without a gene match is 5. CDR1 KGHPV and CDR2 FQNQEV are derived from the germline V gene (reference sequence). Where the CDR3 stops, the reference TRBV26 and TRBJ2-7 genes take over; the full variable domain is NSKVIQTPRYLVKGQGQKAKMRCIPEKGHPVVFWYQQNKNNEFKFLINFQNQEVLQQIDMTEKRFSAECPSNSPCSLEIQSSEAGDSALYLCASSPRQGGYEQYFGPGTRLTVL.